This record concerns one TCR beta chain sequence. Its cognate antigen is unknown. The record originates from a study of cytomegalovirus exposure and HLA in healthy donors. V lost 3 bases and J 8 bases, leaving 11 bases between the germline ends. The germline V gene encodes CDR1 SGHTS and CDR2 YDEGEE. This CDR3 is 12 amino acids long. PCR was performed using 60 Vbeta and 13 Jbeta primers. Produced via immunoSEQ multiplex PCR; TCRdb's table is partial and in-frame only. The table lists 70,000 to 95,000 clones, roughly 80% of them singletons. The study, taken as a whole, reports: Later on, an analysis tied 15,000 to 20,000 TCR beta sequences to HLA alleles at 0.05 false discovery rate. Within the data, a cluster of highly shared sequence variants was likely a sequencing artifact. In a later analysis, compared with equally common non-associated chains, HLA-associated beta chains were more expanded. Information on immune exposure was restricted to one variable (CMV serostatus).

The chain links TRBV5-8 to TRBJ1-1; D unclear. This receptor was obtained from a woman aged 40 to 50 in good health and CMV-seropositive. The specimen sequenced was PBMCs. The CDR3 spells CASSSTGREAFF. Written as DNA, the CDR3 is TGTGCCAGCAGCTCGACGGGTCGAGAAGCTTTCTTT.